This T cell receptor beta chain was captured in a study of somatic mutations in cytotoxic T cells in rheumatoid arthritis. The study, taken as a whole, reports: For rheumatoid arthritis patients, the slight TRBV07 underrepresentation lacked multiple-comparison adjustment. Rising age went with increasing CD8+ clonality in rheumatoid arthritis patients; healthy controls showed no such increase.

There are 14 residues in the CDR3. V lost 1 base and J 1 base, leaving 8 bases between the germline ends. Germline CDR1 MNHEY, CDR2 SMNVEV (reference sequence). A note on this clone: What it recognizes is unknown.

The repertoire was sequenced with immunoSEQ multiplex PCR; TCRdb's copy has only in-frame clones and lacks some. Of 15,000 to 20,000 clones detected, just under 75% appear once; the ten largest clones hold 14%. This sequence joins TRBV27 and TRBJ2-7; D gene ambiguous. Sequenced input: CD8+ T cells sorted from blood. This TCR came from an adult with rheumatoid arthritis. CDR3 nucleotide sequence: TGTGCCAGCAGTTTATTGGTAGGGTCCTACGAGCAGTACTTC. Residues: CASSLLVGSYEQYF.